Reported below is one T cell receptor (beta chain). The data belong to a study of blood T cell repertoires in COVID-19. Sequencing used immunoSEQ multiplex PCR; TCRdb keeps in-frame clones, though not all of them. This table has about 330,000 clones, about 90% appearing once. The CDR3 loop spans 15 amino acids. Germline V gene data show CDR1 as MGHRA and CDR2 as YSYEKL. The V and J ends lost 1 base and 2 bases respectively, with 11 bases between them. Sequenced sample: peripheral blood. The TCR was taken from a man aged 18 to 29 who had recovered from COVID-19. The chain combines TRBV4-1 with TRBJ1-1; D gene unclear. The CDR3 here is CASSQGVTVNTEAFF. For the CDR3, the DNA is TGCGCCAGCAGCCAAGGAGTTACGGTTAACACTGAAGCTTTCTTT.